Presented here are 20 T cell receptor beta chains from one specimen sequenced in a study of response to subunit inactivated influenza vaccine. MiXCR was run by TCRdb on the RT-PCR reads, yielding one entry per CDR3 protein. The sample carries hundreds of thousands of distinct CDR3 sequences, about 7.6% recorded once. This material consisted of PBMCs from blood, taken less than 25 months after vaccination. Receptor source: a man between 50 and 75 years old who received an inactivated influenza vaccine.

The chain links TRBV18 to TRBJ2-3; the match to TRBD2 covers 8 bases. V lost 4 bases, J lost 3 bases, and 9 bases stayed unmatched. Germline CDR1 reads KGHSH; CDR2 reads LQKENI. The CDR3 totals 16 residues. CDR3 DNA: TGTGCCAGCTCACTACTACCGGGACTAGAAACAGATACGCAGTATTTT. Translated: CASSLLPGLETDTQYF.

This clonotype was observed a few times. CDR3 coding DNA: TGTGCCAGCAGCGTAGACCCAGGGGGCAAAAACATTCAGTACTTC. It encodes CASSVDPGGKNIQYF. The chain recombines TRBV9 with TRBJ2-4, with TRBD1 matching over 7 bases. The CDR3 length is 15 residues. The V segment lost 0 bases and the J segment 3 bases; nucleotides outside the gene matches: 3. Germline CDR1 SGDLS, CDR2 YYNGEE.

This clonotype has a count of ten or more. This sequence joins TRBV6-1 and TRBJ2-4; no clear D gene. Trimming removed 11 bases from V and 7 bases from J, with 21 bases in between. The CDR3 has 14 amino acids. Germline CDR1 and CDR2: MNHNS and SASEGT. The CDR3: CAASRTAGSNIQYF. CDR3 coding DNA: TGTGCCGCATCTCGGACGGCCGGTAGTAACATTCAGTACTTC.

V is TRBV7-8 and J is TRBJ2-5; 14 nucleotides agree with TRBD2. Germline CDR1 reads SGHVS; CDR2 reads FQNEAQ. J gave up 5 bases and V 4 bases, and 9 bases lay outside the gene matches. This CDR3 comprises 17 residues. The CDR3 nucleotides are TGTGCCAGCAGCTCTCGACTAGCGGGGGGGCCTTGGGAGACCCAGTACTTC. This sequence encodes CASSSRLAGGPWETQYF.

The chain couples TRBV7-2 to TRBJ2-3; 7 bases line up with TRBD2. Germline-derived CDR1 and CDR2 are SGHTA and FQGNSA. The J segment lost 5 bases and the V segment lost 5 bases, leaving 13 bases of the junction unmatched. This CDR3 has 16 residues. CDR3 loop: CASSHLVSGTEDTQYF. CDR3 coding DNA: TGTGCCAGCAGCCACCTGGTGAGCGGGACGGAAGATACGCAGTATTTT.

The chain links TRBV7-2 to TRBJ2-3; 8 bases are shared with TRBD2. CDR1 SGHTA and CDR2 FQGNSA come from the germline V gene. The trim removed 1 base at V and 5 bases at J, leaving 2 bases unmatched. The CDR3 runs to 14 residues. CDR3 residues: CASSLVSGGDTQYF. CDR3 bases: TGTGCCAGCAGCTTAGTCAGCGGGGGAGATACGCAGTATTTT.

This clonotype was counted a few times. V usage is TRBV28 and J usage is TRBJ2-3; D is uncertain. The ends were cut back, 1 base at V and 6 bases at J, with 5 bases in the middle. The CDR3 consists of 12 residues. Germline lookup yields CDR1 MDHEN and CDR2 SYDVKM. The CDR3: CASSLFGDTQYF. DNA of the CDR3: TGTGCCAGCAGTTTATTTGGGGATACGCAGTATTTT.

This clonotype was counted between two and nine times. This chain uses TRBV20-1 with TRBJ2-3, with 9 positions matching TRBD1. Trimming at V came to 7 bases and at J to 5 bases, leaving 13 bases not matched to a gene. Germline CDR1 DFQATT, CDR2 SNEGSKA (reference sequence). This CDR3 is 15 amino acids long. Here the CDR3 DNA reads TGCAGTGTCCTGGACAGGGGCCGACTAGGAGATACGCAGTATTTT. Translating it yields CSVLDRGRLGDTQYF.

This clonotype was counted many times. The chain has TRBV7-9 and TRBJ2-5, with 7 nucleotides matching TRBD1. CDR3 length equals 12 residues. The junction had 6 bases not matched to a gene; V was cut back by 10 bases and J by 4 bases. CDR1 and CDR2 from the germline V gene are SEHNR and FQNEAQ (reference sequence). CDR3: CATATGRETQYF. The CDR3 DNA follows: TGTGCCACCGCGACAGGGAGAGAGACCCAGTACTTC.

This clonotype has ten or more counts. The chain uses TRBV5-1 and TRBJ2-3; 9 positions match TRBD2. The CDR3 contains 16 residues. The V gene end was trimmed by 2 bases and the J gene end by 1 base; junction bases not matched to a gene: 5. Germline CDR1 and CDR2: SGHRS and YFSETQ. The CDR3 DNA sequence: TGCGCCAGCAGCTTTAGCGGGGGCCCCCGCACAGATACGCAGTATTTT. It encodes CASSFSGGPRTDTQYF.

This clonotype appeared a few times. This chain joins TRBV20-1 and TRBJ1-6; 7 bases map to TRBD1. Germline V lookup: CDR1 DFQATT, CDR2 SNEGSKA (reference sequence). V lost 5 bases to trimming and J lost 6 bases; unmatched junction nucleotides: 10. The CDR3 totals 15 residues. CDR3: CSAGLTTGVNSPLHF. In DNA, the CDR3 is TGCAGTGCTGGACTAACAACAGGGGTTAATTCACCCCTCCACTTT.

There are a few counts of this clonotype. The V gene is TRBV5-6, the J gene TRBJ2-1; perhaps TRBD2 as D (6 bases). The CDR3 extends over 14 amino acids. Trimming removed 3 bases from V and 5 bases from J, with 12 bases in between. The germline V gene encodes CDR1 SGHDT and CDR2 YYEEEE. In DNA form, the CDR3 reads TGTGCCAGCAGCTCCGGGACTCTAAACAATGAGCAGTTCTTC. Translation: CASSSGTLNNEQFF.

This clonotype was seen repeatedly, ten times or more. This chain uses TRBV7-2 with TRBJ1-2, with a tentative D call TRBD1 (5 bases). There are 14 residues in the CDR3. V gave up 4 bases and J gave up 4 bases, with 13 bases separating them. The germline gives CDR1 SGHTA, CDR2 FQGNSA. The CDR3 region has the DNA TGTGCCAGCAGCTCGGGACGGAATTTCTATGGCTACACCTTC. Encoded protein: CASSSGRNFYGYTF.

Concerning this clonotype itself: A read error is possible here, since a much larger clone lies one base away. The CDR3 region is CSGRPGGSADTQYF. The CDR3, as DNA: TGCAGCGGGCGGCCGGGGGGCAGCGCAGATACGCAGTATTTT. The V gene is TRBV29-1, the J gene TRBJ2-3; D perhaps matches TRBD2 (7 bases). CDR1 is SQVTM, CDR2 ANQGSEA, per germline. This CDR3 has 14 residues. Trimming took off 7 bases at V and 4 bases at J, with 18 bases between the two ends.

This sequence joins TRBV28 and TRBJ1-1; 9 nucleotides agree with TRBD1. Germline trimming cut 10 bases from V and 0 bases from J; bases unmatched to any gene: 6. This CDR3 has 14 amino acids. Germline-derived CDR1 and CDR2 are MDHEN and SYDVKM. The CDR3 is CAITGTGLNTEAFF. The CDR3 nucleotides are TGTGCCATCACCGGGACAGGGCTGAACACTGAAGCTTTCTTT.

V and J are TRBV7-2 and TRBJ2-3; either TRBD1 or TRBD2 may supply D (6 bases each). The ends were cut back, 8 bases at V and 3 bases at J, with 18 bases in the middle. The length of the CDR3 is 15 residues. Germline V gives CDR1 SGHTA, CDR2 FQGNSA. The CDR3 loop is CASGFFGGLTDTQYF. CDR3 DNA: TGTGCCAGCGGTTTTTTCGGGGGCCTGACAGATACGCAGTATTTT.

This clonotype has just a few counts. J is TRBJ2-3 and V is TRBV4-2; a possible D gene is TRBD2 (5 bases). This CDR3 spans 15 amino acids. The V gene's germline CDR1 is LGHNA and CDR2 YNFKEQ. Trimming removed 0 bases from V and 6 bases from J, with 13 bases in between. CDR3 DNA sequence: TGTGCCAGCAGCCAAGAGGTTCGGGAATCGGATACGCAGTATTTT. It translates to CASSQEVRESDTQYF.

This clonotype was counted many times. The CDR3 protein is CASSQEVMRSFHTGELFF. The CDR3 DNA follows: TGCGCCAGCAGCCAAGAAGTAATGAGGTCATTCCACACCGGGGAGCTGTTTTTT. The rearrangement joins TRBV4-3 to TRBJ2-2, with D unresolved. The V end lost 0 bases, the J end lost 3 bases, and 17 bases lay between the germline ends. The CDR3 covers 18 residues. The germline CDR1 and CDR2 sequences are LGHNA and YSLEER.

This clonotype was recorded at least ten times. The rearrangement uses TRBV15 and TRBJ2-4; D possibly corresponds to TRBD1 (6 bases). Germline V CDR1 and CDR2: LNHNV, YYDKDF (reference sequence). The length of the CDR3 is 15 residues. V lost 0 bases and J 5 bases, leaving 11 bases between the germline ends. The CDR3 loop is CATSREVAGENIQYF. The CDR3 DNA is TGTGCCACCAGCAGAGAAGTGGCAGGGGAAAACATTCAGTACTTC.

The chain recombines TRBV10-3 with TRBJ1-3; D remains ambiguous. The CDR3 consists of 11 residues. The germline V gene encodes CDR1 ENHRY and CDR2 SYGVKD. Trimming left V 0 bases short and J 7 bases short, with 1 base between. Written as DNA, the CDR3 is TGTGCCATCAGTGAGTCGAACACCATATATTTT. Protein product: CAISESNTIYF.